What follows describes a single T cell receptor (beta chain). The DNA is omitted, as the CDR3 cannot be located on it reliably, and the CDR3 follows TCRdb's listing. The data belong to a study of control samples from healthy donors and cancer patients. The assay was immunoSEQ multiplex PCR, and TCRdb's table has in-frame clones only and misses some. The sample lists 130,000 to 150,000 clones, over 90% seen once, with 11% to 15% in the top ten. The V gene's germline CDR1 is MNHNS and CDR2 SASEGT. Counting both end residues, the CDR3 totals 16 amino acids. The V and J genes are TRBV6-1 and TRBJ2-5; TRBD1 is the table's D call and was not checked against the DNA. This clonotype was obtained from a man in his sixties with colorectal cancer. The sequencing input was PBMCs. CDR3 region: CASSERVWGQGAVIDF.